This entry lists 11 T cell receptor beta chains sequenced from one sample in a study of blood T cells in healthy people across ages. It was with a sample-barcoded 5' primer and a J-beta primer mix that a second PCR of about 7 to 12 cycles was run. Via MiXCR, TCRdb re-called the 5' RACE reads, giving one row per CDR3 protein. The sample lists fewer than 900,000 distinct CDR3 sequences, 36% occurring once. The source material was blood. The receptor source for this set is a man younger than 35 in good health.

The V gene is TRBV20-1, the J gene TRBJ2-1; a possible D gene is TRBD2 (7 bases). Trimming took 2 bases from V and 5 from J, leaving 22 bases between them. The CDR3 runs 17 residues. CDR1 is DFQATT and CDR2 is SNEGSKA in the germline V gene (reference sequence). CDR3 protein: CSARPLGGDPRHNEQFF. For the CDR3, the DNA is TGCAGTGCTAGACCCCTAGGGGGGGATCCCCGACACAATGAGCAGTTCTTC.

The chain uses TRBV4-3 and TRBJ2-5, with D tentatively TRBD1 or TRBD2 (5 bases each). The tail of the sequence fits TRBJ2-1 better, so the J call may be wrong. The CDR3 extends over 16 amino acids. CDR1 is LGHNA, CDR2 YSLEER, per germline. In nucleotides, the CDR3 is TGCGCCAGCAGTTTTACCCGGGGACGGAACCAAGAGACCCAGTTCTTC. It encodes CASSFTRGRNQETQFF.

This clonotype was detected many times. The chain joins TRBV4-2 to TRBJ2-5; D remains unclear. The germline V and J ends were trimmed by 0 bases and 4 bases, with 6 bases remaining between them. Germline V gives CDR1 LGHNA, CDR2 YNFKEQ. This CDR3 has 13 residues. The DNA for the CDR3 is TGTGCCAGCAGCCAAGATCAAGGAGAGACCCAGTACTTC. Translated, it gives CASSQDQGETQYF.

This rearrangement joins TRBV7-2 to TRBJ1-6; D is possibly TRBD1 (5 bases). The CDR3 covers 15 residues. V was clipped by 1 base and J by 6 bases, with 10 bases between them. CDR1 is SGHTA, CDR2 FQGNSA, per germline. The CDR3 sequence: CASSLGWQGNSPLHF. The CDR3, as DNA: TGTGCCAGCAGCTTAGGCTGGCAGGGTAATTCACCCCTCCACTTT. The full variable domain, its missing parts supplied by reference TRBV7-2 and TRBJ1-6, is GAGVSQSPSNKVTEKGKDVELRCDPISGHTALYWYRQSLGQGLEFLIYFQGNSAPDKSGLPSDRFSAERTGGSVSTLTIQRTQQEDSAVYLCASSLGWQGNSPLHFGNGTRLTVT.

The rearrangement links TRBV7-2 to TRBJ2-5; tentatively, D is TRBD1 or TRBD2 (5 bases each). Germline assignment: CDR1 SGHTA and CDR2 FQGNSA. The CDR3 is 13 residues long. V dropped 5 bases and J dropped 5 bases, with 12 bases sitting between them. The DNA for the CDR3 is TGTGCCAGCAGCCCTATGGGGGTGGAGACCCAGTACTTC. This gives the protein CASSPMGVETQYF.

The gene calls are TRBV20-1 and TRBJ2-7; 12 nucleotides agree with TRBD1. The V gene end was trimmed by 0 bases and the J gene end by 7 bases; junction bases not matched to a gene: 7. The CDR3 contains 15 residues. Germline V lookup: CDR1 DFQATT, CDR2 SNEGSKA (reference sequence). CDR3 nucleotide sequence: TGCAGTGCTAGAGATCGAGGGACAGGGGGCGATGAGCAGTACTTC. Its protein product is CSARDRGTGGDEQYF.

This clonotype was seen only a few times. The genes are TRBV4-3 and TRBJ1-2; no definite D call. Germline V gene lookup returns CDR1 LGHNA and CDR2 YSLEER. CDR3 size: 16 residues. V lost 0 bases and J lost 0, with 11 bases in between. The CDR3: CASSQDIGGPNYGYTF. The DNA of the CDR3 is TGCGCCAGCAGCCAAGATATAGGCGGACCTAACTATGGCTACACCTTC.

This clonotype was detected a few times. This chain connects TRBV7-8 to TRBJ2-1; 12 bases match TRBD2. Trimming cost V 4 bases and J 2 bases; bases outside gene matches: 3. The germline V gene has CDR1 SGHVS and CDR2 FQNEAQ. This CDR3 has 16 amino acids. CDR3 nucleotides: TGTGCCAGCAGCTCCACTAGCGGGGGGCCCTACAATGAGCAGTTCTTC. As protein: CASSSTSGGPYNEQFF.

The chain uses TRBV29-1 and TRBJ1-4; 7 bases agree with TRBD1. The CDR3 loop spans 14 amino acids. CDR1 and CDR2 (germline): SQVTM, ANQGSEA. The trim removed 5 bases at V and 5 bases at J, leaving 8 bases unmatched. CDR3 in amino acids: CSVTPVTGNEKLFF. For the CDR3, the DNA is TGCAGCGTTACCCCCGTGACAGGGAATGAAAAACTGTTTTTT.

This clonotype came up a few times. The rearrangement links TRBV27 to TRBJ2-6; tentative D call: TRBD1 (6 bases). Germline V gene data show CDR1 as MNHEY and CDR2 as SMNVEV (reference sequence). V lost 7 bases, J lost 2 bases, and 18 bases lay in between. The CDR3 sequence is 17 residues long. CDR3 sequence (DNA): TGTGCCAGCAAATTCCTGACAGGACCCCCTGGGGCCAACGTCCTGACTTTC. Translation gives CASKFLTGPPGANVLTF. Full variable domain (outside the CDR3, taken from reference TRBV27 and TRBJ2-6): EAQVTQNPRYLITVTGKKLTVTCSQNMNHEYMSWYRQDPGLGLRQIYYSMNVEVTDKGDVPEGYKVSRKEKRNFPLILESPSPNQTSLYFCASKFLTGPPGANVLTFGAGSRLTVL.

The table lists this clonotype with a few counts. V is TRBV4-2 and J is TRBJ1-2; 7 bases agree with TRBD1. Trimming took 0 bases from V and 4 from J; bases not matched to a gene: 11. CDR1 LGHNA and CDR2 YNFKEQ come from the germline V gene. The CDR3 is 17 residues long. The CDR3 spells CASSQEAEGGAGYGYTF. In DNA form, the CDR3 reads TGTGCCAGCAGCCAAGAGGCCGAAGGGGGCGCGGGCTATGGCTACACCTTC.